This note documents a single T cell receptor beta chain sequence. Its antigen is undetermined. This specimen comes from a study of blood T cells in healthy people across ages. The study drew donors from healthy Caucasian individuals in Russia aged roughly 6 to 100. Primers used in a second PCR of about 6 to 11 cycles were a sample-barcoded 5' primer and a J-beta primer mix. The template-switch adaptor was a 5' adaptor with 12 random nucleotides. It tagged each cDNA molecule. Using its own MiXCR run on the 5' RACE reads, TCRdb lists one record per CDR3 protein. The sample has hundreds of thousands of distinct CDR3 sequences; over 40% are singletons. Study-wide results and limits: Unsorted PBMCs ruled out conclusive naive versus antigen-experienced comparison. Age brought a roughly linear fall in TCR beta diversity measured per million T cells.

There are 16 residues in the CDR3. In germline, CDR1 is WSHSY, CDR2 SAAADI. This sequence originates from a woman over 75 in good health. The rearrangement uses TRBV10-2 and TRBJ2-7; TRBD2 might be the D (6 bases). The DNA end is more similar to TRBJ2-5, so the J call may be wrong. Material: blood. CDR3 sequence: CASSPTSGGMGETQYF. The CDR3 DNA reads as TGCGCCAGCAGCCCGACTAGTGGAGGGATGGGAGAGACCCAGTACTTC.